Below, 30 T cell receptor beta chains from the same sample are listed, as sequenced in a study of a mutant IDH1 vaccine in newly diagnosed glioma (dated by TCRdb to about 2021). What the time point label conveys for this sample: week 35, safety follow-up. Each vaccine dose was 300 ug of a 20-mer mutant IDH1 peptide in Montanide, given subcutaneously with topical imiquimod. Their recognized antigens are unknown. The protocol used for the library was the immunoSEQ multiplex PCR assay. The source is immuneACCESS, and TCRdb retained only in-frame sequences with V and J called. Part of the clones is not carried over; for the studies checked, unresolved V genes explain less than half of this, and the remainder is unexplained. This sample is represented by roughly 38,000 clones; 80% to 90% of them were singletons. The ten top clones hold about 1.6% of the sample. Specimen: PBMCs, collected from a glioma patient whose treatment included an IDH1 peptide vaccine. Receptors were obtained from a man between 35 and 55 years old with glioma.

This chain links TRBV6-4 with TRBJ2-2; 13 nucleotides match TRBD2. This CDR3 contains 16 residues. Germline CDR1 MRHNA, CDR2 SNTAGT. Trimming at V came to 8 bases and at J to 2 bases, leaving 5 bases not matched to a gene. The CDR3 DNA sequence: TGTGCCAGCTCAAGACTAGCGGGGGGTAACACCGGGGAGCTGTTTTTT. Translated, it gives CASSRLAGGNTGELFF.

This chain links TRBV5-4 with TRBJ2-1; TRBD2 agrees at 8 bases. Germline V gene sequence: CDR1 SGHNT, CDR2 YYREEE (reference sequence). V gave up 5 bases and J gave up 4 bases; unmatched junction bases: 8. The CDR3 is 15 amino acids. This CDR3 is CASSSLAGPYNEQFF. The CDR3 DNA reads TGTGCCAGCAGTTCTTTAGCGGGACCTTACAATGAGCAGTTCTTC. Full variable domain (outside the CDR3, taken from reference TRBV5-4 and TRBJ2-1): ETGVTQSPTHLIKTRGQQVTLRCSSQSGHNTVSWYQQALGQGPQFIFQYYREEENGRGNFPPRFSGLQFPNYSSELNVNALELDDSALYLCASSSLAGPYNEQFFGPGTRLTVL.

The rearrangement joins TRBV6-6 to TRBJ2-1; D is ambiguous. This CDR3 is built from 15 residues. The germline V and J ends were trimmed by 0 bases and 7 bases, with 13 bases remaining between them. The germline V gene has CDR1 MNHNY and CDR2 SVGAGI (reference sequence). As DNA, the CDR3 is TGTGCCAGCAGTTACTCGTCCTCCACTGGGAATGAGCAGTTCTTC. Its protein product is CASSYSSSTGNEQFF.

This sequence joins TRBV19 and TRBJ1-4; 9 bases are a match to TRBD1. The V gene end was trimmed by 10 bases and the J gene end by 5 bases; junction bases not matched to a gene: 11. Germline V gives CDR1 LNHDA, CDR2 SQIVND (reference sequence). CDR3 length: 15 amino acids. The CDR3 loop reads CATTPTGQGNEKLFF. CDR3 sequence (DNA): TGTGCCACAACACCCACCGGACAGGGGAATGAAAAACTGTTTTTT.

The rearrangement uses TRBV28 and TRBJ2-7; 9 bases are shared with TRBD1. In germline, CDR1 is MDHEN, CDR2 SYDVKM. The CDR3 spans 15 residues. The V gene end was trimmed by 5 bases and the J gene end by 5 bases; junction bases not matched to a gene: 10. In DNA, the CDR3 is TGTGCCAGCAGTCCGGCGCTGGGACAGGGCCACGAGCAGTACGTC. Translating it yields CASSPALGQGHEQYV.

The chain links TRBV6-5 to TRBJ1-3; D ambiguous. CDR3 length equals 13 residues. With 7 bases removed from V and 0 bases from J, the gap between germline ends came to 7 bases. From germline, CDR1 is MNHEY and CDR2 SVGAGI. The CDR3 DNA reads TGTGCCAGCACGTCCAGCTCTGGAAACACCATATATTTT. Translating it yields CASTSSSGNTIYF.

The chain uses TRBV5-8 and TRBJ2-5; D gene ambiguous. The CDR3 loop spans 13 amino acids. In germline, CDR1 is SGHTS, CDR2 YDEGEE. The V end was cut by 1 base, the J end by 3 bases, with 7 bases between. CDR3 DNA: TGTGCCAGCAGCTTGTATCGGGAAGAGACCCAGTACTTC. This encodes CASSLYREETQYF.

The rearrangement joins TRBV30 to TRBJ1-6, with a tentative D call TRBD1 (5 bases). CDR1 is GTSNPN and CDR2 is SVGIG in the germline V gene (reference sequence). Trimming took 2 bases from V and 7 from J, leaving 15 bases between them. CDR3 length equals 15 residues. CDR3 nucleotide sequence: TGTGCCTGGAGTCGCCGTGGGGCGCGCAATTCACCCCTCCACTTT. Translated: CAWSRRGARNSPLHF.

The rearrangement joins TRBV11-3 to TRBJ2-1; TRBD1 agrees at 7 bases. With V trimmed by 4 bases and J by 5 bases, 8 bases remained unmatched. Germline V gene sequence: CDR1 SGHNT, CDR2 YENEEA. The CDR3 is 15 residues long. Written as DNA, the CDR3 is TGTGCCAGCAGCTCCGGGACAGCGGCCCACAATGAGCAGTTCTTC. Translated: CASSSGTAAHNEQFF.

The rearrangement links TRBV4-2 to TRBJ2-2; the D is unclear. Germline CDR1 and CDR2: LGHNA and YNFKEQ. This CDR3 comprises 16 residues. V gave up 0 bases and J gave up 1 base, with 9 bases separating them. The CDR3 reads CASSQDHYRNTGELFF. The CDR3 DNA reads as TGTGCCAGCAGCCAAGATCATTACAGGAACACCGGGGAGCTGTTTTTT.

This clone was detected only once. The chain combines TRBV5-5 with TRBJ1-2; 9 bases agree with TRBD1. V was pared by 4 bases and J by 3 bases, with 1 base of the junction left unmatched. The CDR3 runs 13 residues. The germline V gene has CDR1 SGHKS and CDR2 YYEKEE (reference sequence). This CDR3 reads CASSRDRDYGYTF. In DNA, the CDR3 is TGTGCCAGCAGCCGGGACAGGGACTATGGCTACACCTTC.

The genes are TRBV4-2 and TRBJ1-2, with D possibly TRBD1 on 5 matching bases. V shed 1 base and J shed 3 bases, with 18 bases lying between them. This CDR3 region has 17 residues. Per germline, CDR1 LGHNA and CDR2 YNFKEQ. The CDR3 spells CASSQGFQGGGDYGYTF. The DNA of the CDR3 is TGTGCCAGCAGCCAAGGTTTTCAGGGAGGAGGGGACTATGGCTACACCTTC.

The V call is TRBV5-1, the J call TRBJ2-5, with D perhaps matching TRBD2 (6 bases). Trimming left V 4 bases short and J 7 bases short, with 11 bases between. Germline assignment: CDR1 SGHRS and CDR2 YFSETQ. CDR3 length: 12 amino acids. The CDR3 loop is CASSEGRRTQYF. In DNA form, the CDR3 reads TGCGCCAGCAGCGAAGGGAGGAGGACCCAGTACTTC.

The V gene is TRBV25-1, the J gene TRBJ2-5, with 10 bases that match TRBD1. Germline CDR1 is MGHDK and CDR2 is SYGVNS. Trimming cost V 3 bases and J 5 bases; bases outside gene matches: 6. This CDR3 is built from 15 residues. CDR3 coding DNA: TGTGCCAGCAGTGACGTCGGGACAGGGGTTGAGACCCAGTACTTC. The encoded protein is CASSDVGTGVETQYF.

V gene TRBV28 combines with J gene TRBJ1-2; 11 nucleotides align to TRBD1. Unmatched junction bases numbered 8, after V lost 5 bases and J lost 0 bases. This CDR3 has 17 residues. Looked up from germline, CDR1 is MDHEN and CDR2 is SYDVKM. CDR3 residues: CASSLWTGGSSNYGYTF. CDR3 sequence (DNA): TGTGCCAGCAGTCTTTGGACAGGGGGCTCCTCTAACTATGGCTACACCTTC.

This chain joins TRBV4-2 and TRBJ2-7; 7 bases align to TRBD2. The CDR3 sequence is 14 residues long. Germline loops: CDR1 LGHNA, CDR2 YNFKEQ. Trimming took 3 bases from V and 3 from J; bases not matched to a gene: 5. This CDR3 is CASSQLSGNYEQYF. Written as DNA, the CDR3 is TGTGCCAGCAGCCAGCTGAGCGGGAACTACGAGCAGTACTTC.

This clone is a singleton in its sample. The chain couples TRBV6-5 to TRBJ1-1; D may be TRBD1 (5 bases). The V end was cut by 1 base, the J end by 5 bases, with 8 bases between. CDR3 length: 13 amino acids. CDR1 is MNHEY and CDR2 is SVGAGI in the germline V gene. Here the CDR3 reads CASSYFGGTEAFF. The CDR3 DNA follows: TGTGCCAGCAGTTACTTCGGGGGGACTGAAGCTTTCTTT.

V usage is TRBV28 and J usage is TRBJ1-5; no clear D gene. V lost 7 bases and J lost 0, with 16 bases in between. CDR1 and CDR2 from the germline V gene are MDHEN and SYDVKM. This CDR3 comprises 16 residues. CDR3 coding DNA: TGTGCCAGCACCCCAGCGGGTGGGAATAGCAATCAGCCCCAGCATTTT. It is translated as CASTPAGGNSNQPQHF.

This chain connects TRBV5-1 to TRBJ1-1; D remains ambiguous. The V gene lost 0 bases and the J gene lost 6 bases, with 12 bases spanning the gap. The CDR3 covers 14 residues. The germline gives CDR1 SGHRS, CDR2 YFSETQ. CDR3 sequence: CASSLDVGNAEAFF. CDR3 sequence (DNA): TGCGCCAGCAGCTTGGACGTGGGTAACGCTGAAGCTTTCTTT.

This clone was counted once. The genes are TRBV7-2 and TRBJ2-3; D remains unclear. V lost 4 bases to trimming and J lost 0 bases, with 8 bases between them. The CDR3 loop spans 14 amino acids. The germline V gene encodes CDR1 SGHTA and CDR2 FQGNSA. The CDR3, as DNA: TGTGCCAGCAGCTCGTACTCTAGCACAGATACGCAGTATTTT. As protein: CASSSYSSTDTQYF. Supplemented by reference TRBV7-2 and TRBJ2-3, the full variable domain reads GAGVSQSPSNKVTEKGKDVELRCDPISGHTALYWYRQSLGQGLEFLIYFQGNSAPDKSGLPSDRFSAERTGGSVSTLTIQRTQQEDSAVYLCASSSYSSTDTQYFGPGTRLTVL.

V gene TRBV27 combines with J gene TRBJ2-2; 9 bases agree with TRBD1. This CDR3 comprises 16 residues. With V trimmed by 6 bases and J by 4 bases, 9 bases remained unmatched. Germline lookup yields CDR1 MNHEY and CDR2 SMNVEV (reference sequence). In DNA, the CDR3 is TGTGCCAGCAGACCGGACAGGGGAGGAGGCACCGGGGAGCTGTTTTTT. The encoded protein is CASRPDRGGGTGELFF.

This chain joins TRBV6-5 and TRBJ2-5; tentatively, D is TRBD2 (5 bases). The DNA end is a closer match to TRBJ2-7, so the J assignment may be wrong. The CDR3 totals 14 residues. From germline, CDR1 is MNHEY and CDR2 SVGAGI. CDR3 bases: TGTGCCAGCAGACGGGTGGGAGCCCCTGGCGAGCAGTACTTC. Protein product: CASRRVGAPGEQYF.

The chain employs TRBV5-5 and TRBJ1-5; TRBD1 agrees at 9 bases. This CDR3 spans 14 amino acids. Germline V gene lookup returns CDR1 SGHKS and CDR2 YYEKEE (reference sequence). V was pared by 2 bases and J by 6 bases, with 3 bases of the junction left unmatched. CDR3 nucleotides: TGTGCCAGCAGCTTACAGGGGGCGAGTCAGCCCCAGCATTTT. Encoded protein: CASSLQGASQPQHF.

The CDR3 nucleotides are TGTGCCAGCAGTCCACTGGGGCGGGAGTACACTGAAGCTTTCTTT. The encoded protein is CASSPLGREYTEAFF. The genes are TRBV27 and TRBJ1-1; TRBD1 might be the D (5 bases). V was cut by 5 bases and J by 3 bases, with 16 bases left in between. Germline-derived CDR1 and CDR2 are MNHEY and SMNVEV (reference sequence). The CDR3 covers 15 residues.

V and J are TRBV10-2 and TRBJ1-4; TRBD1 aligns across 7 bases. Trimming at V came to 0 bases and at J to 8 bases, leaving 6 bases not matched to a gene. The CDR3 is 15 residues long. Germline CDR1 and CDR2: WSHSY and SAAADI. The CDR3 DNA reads TGCGCCAGCAGTGAGTCGGGACAGTCGGGGGAAAAACTGTTTTTT. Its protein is CASSESGQSGEKLFF.

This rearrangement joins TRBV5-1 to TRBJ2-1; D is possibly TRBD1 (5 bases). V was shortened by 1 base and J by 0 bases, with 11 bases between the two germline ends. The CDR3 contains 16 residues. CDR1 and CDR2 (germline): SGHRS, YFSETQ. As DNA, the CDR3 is TGCGCCAGCAGCTTGACAGGCCTGAGCTCCTACAATGAGCAGTTCTTC. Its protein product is CASSLTGLSSYNEQFF.

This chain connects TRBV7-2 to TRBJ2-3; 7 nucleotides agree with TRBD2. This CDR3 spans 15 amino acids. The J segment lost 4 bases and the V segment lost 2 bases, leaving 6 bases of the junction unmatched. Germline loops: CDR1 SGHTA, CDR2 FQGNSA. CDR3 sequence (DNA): TGTGCCAGCAGCTTAAGGGCGGGAGAATCAGATACGCAGTATTTT. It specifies CASSLRAGESDTQYF.

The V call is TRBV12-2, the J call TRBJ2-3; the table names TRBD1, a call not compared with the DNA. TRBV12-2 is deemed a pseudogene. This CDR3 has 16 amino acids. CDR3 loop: CASRFIWGQGGNTQYF. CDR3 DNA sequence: TGTGCAAGTCGCTTTATCTGGGGACAGGGGGGGAATACGCAGTATTTT.

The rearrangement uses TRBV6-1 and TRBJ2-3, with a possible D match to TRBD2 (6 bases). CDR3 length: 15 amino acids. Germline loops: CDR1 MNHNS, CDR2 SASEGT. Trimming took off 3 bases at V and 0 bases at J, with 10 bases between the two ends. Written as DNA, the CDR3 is TGTGCCAGCAGTGACCAGGCGGGGAGCACAGATACGCAGTATTTT. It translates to CASSDQAGSTDTQYF.

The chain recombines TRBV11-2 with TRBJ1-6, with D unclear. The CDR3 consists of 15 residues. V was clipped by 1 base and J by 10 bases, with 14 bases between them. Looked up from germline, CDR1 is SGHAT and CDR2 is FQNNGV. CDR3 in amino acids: CASSLAGLRSSPLHF. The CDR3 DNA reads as TGTGCCAGCAGCTTAGCCGGGCTCAGGTCCTCACCCCTCCACTTT.